A selection of T cell receptor beta chains follows, all from one sample in a study of a mutant IDH1 vaccine in newly diagnosed glioma. Repertoires were generated with immunoSEQ multiplex PCR, while TCRdb's copy carries only in-frame clones and drops some. The sample lists 70,000 to 100,000 clones; more than 65% were seen once. The sample was PBMCs, taken from a glioma patient treated with radiotherapy, temozolomide or both. These receptors originate from a man aged 40-55 years with glioma. Some clones in this sample may be carry-over from other donors' samples. The CDR3 runs from the conserved cysteine through the conserved F or W. Each record gives: D gene, V gene, clone size, J gene, CDR3 protein, CDR3 DNA. The D gene is left open where the match is weak. The size field is filled for only some rows; it gives once, few, many or a size class.

d_gene: NA
v_gene: TRBV30
abundance: NA
j_gene: TRBJ1-2
CDR3aa: CAWYPGSYTF
CDR3nt: TGTGCCTGGTACCCTGGGAGCTACACCTTC

d_gene: TRBD1
v_gene: TRBV2
abundance: NA
j_gene: TRBJ1-2
CDR3aa: CASSAGGQGYGYTF
CDR3nt: TGTGCCAGCAGTGCGGGGGGACAGGGATATGGCTACACCTTC

d_gene: NA
v_gene: TRBV5-1
abundance: NA
j_gene: TRBJ2-1
CDR3aa: CASSLDPEGNEQFF
CDR3nt: TGCGCCAGCAGCCTCGACCCGGAGGGCAATGAGCAGTTCTTC

d_gene: TRBD1
v_gene: TRBV6-5
abundance: NA
j_gene: TRBJ1-2
CDR3aa: CASSPQGGYGYTF
CDR3nt: TGTGCCAGCAGTCCACAGGGGGGCTATGGCTACACCTTC

d_gene: NA
v_gene: TRBV18
abundance: NA
j_gene: TRBJ1-1
CDR3aa: CASSPGGPEAFF
CDR3nt: TGTGCCAGCTCACCAGGGGGTCCTGAAGCTTTCTTT

d_gene: NA
v_gene: TRBV6-5
abundance: NA
j_gene: TRBJ2-3
CDR3aa: CASSPGPSTDTQYF
CDR3nt: TGTGCCAGCAGCCCCGGCCCGAGCACAGATACGCAGTATTTT

d_gene: NA
v_gene: TRBV4-1
abundance: NA
j_gene: TRBJ2-7
CDR3aa: CASSPLGGTYEQYF
CDR3nt: TGCGCCAGCAGCCCTTTGGGGGGAACGTACGAGCAGTACTTC

d_gene: TRBD2
v_gene: TRBV12-5
abundance: NA
j_gene: TRBJ2-3
CDR3aa: CASGFTLGGVSSDTQYF
CDR3nt: TGTGCTAGTGGTTTCACCCTGGGGGGGGTGTCATCAGATACGCAGTATTTT

d_gene: NA
v_gene: TRBV29-1
abundance: NA
j_gene: TRBJ2-2
CDR3aa: CSVGHNTGELFF
CDR3nt: TGCAGCGTTGGACACAACACCGGGGAGCTGTTTTTT

d_gene: NA
v_gene: TRBV5-1
abundance: few
j_gene: TRBJ1-5
CDR3aa: CASSLAGGNQPQHF
CDR3nt: TGCGCCAGCAGCTTGGCAGGGGGCAATCAGCCCCAGCATTTT

d_gene: NA
v_gene: TRBV18
abundance: once
j_gene: TRBJ1-1
CDR3aa: CASSRSSSNTEAFF
CDR3nt: TGTGCCAGCTCCCGTTCGAGCTCTAACACTGAAGCTTTCTTT

d_gene: NA
v_gene: TRBV5-1
abundance: NA
j_gene: TRBJ1-1
CDR3aa: CASSLGTLNTEAFF
CDR3nt: TGCGCCAGCAGCCTCGGGACATTGAACACTGAAGCTTTCTTT

d_gene: TRBD1
v_gene: TRBV7-9
abundance: NA
j_gene: TRBJ1-5
CDR3aa: CASSLTGGNQPQHF
CDR3nt: TGTGCCAGCAGCTTGACAGGGGGCAATCAGCCCCAGCATTTT

d_gene: NA
v_gene: TRBV5-1
abundance: once
j_gene: TRBJ1-6
CDR3aa: CASSSPDMLNSPLHF
CDR3nt: TGCGCCAGCAGCTCCCCTGACATGCTCAATTCACCCCTCCACTTT

d_gene: NA
v_gene: TRBV6-5
abundance: NA
j_gene: TRBJ1-1
CDR3aa: CASSYSGGRVNTEAFF
CDR3nt: TGTGCCAGCAGTTACTCCGGGGGAAGGGTGAACACTGAAGCTTTCTTT

d_gene: NA
v_gene: TRBV5-4
abundance: NA
j_gene: TRBJ2-3
CDR3aa: CASSFESPADTQYF
CDR3nt: TGTGCCAGCAGCTTCGAGAGCCCCGCAGATACGCAGTATTTT